This T cell receptor (beta chain) derives from a study of blood T cell repertoires in COVID-19. For the study at large: The United States, Italy and Spain provided the acute and convalescent COVID-19 samples. From T cells, B-cell-depleted T cells, or PBMCs came the material, which was cDNA or gDNA.

This clone was counted a single time. As originally analysed: Nucleated cell counts were estimated from reference gene primer amplification. Assay: immunoSEQ multiplex PCR; the TCRdb copy retains only in-frame clones and omits some. That table is the source of V, J and clone size, and D and trimming were worked out from the DNA. The sample includes some 400,000 clones, more than 85% of them seen just once. J lost 1 base, V lost 2 bases, and 14 bases had no gene match. There are 19 residues in the CDR3. The germline V gene has CDR1 SGHAT and CDR2 FQNNGV. The sample consisted of peripheral blood. The sequence came from a human donor in a cohort sampled during active COVID-19. The rearrangement joins TRBV11-2 to TRBJ2-1; 7 bases are a match to TRBD1. CDR3 in amino acids: CASSLRPRSGGVSYNEQFF. The CDR3 nucleotides read TGTGCCAGCAGCTTAAGGCCGAGATCAGGGGGTGTATCCTACAATGAGCAGTTCTTC.